This record concerns one T cell receptor (beta chain) sequence. Sequencing was performed with immunoSEQ multiplex PCR; in TCRdb, only in-frame clones are kept and a portion is missing. Among roughly 240,000 clones, around four fifths were seen once, and the ten largest hold about 4.9%. These data come from a study of blood T cell repertoires in COVID-19. Study in general: Nucleic acid was either cDNA or gDNA, and it came from T cells, B-cell-depleted T cells, or PBMCs.

Germline trimming cut 5 bases from V and 8 bases from J; bases unmatched to any gene: 12. The CDR3 has 14 residues. CDR1 is LGHDT and CDR2 is YNNKEL in the germline V gene (reference sequence). The sequencing input was peripheral blood. The chain links TRBV3-1 (or the pseudogene TRBV3-2) to TRBJ2-7; 7 bases agree with TRBD1. The source is a man in his sixties who had recovered from COVID-19. CDR3 in DNA: TGTGCCAGCAGCTCCGGGACAGCTTACTTTAAGCAGTACTTC. Translation: CASSSGTAYFKQYF.